The 22 T cell receptor beta chains below were found in one sample sequenced in a study of shared clonotypes between healthy human individuals. Here immunoSEQ multiplex PCR was the method, and the copy in TCRdb shows in-frame clones only, minus some. This sample yields 760,000 or so clones, of which about 97% are seen a single time; under 0.3% belongs to the top ten. It was CD45RO-negative cells, positively selected for CCR7, that made up naive CD8 cells, with terminally differentiated effector memory CD45RA+ cells excluded. The sequenced sample was naive CD8+ T cells sorted from blood. Receptor source: a young man in good health.

The chain links TRBV25-1 to TRBJ2-1, with 7 bases fitting TRBD1. The V gene's germline CDR1 is MGHDK and CDR2 SYGVNS. The CDR3 is 17 residues long. Germline trimming cut 1 base from V and 4 bases from J; bases unmatched to any gene: 10. CDR3 residues: CASSESRGQRLYNEQFF. The CDR3 DNA is TGTGCCAGCAGTGAATCTAGGGGACAGCGTCTGTACAATGAGCAGTTCTTC. Full variable domain (rest looked up from reference TRBV25-1 and TRBJ2-1): EADIYQTPRYLVIGTGKKITLECSQTMGHDKMYWYQQDPGMELHLIHYSYGVNSTEKGDLSSESTVSRIRTEHFPLTLESARPSHTSQYLCASSESRGQRLYNEQFFGPGTRLTVL.

This chain uses TRBV28 with TRBJ1-2, with unresolved D. The CDR3 is 10 amino acids. Germline lookup yields CDR1 MDHEN and CDR2 SYDVKM. Trimming cost V 3 bases and J 8 bases, with 4 bases left between them. The chain's CDR3 is CASSFRGYTF. In DNA, the CDR3 is TGTGCCAGCAGTTTCAGGGGCTACACCTTC.

The rearrangement uses TRBV10-3 and TRBJ2-7; possibly TRBD2 for D (6 bases). The CDR3 is 13 residues long. Trimming stripped 3 bases from V and 9 bases from J, with 15 bases between. Germline lookup yields CDR1 ENHRY and CDR2 SYGVKD. The CDR3 sequence: CAISDGTGRGQYF. In DNA form, the CDR3 reads TGTGCCATCAGTGACGGGACCGGGCGGGGGCAGTACTTC.

The gene calls are TRBV5-1 and TRBJ2-7, with D tentatively TRBD1 (6 bases). The CDR3 consists of 14 residues. Deletions cut 0 bases from V and 0 bases from J, with 7 bases between. Germline V gene lookup returns CDR1 SGHRS and CDR2 YFSETQ. CDR3 loop: CASSLAGHSYEQYF. Here the CDR3 DNA reads TGCGCCAGCAGCTTGGCGGGACACTCCTACGAGCAGTACTTC.

The gene calls are TRBV9 and TRBJ2-1; D call uncertain. The CDR3 loop spans 11 amino acids. Germline V gene data show CDR1 as SGDLS and CDR2 as YYNGEE. V lost 4 bases and J 15 bases, leaving 14 bases between the germline ends. CDR3 sequence reads: CASSHNQALFF. DNA of the CDR3: TGTGCCAGCAGCCACAACCAGGCTTTGTTCTTC.

J is TRBJ2-1 and V is TRBV18; D possibly corresponds to TRBD1 (6 bases). The V end lost 3 bases, the J end lost 0 bases, and 9 bases lay between the germline ends. Germline values: CDR1 KGHSH, CDR2 LQKENI. The length of the CDR3 is 15 residues. CDR3 in amino acids: CASSPTGSSYNEQFF. The CDR3 DNA sequence: TGTGCCAGCTCACCGACAGGTAGCTCCTACAATGAGCAGTTCTTC.

In DNA form, the CDR3 reads TGTGCCAGCAGGAGGACAGGGATTGGGGAGACCCAGTACTTC. Translation gives CASRRTGIGETQYF. This chain connects TRBV2 to TRBJ2-5; 8 bases line up with TRBD1. Germline V CDR1 and CDR2: SNHLY, FYNNEI. The CDR3 has 14 residues. V shed 6 bases and J 5 bases; nucleotides not matched to a gene: 8.

The genes are TRBV5-4 and TRBJ2-1, with D perhaps TRBD1 or TRBD2 (5 bases each). The CDR3 runs to 15 residues. CDR1 is SGHNT, CDR2 YYREEE, per germline (reference sequence). Between the trimmed V and J ends, which lost 3 bases and 6 bases, there was a span of 16 bases. As DNA, the CDR3 is TGTGCCAGCAGCTCAGTGGGGGAGTGGTTCAATGAGCAGTTCTTC. Translating gives CASSSVGEWFNEQFF.

The rearrangement uses TRBV28 and TRBJ2-1; 7 bases are a match to TRBD2. V trimming: 5 bases; J trimming: 8 bases; junction bases outside the gene matches: 12. Looked up from germline, CDR1 is MDHEN and CDR2 is SYDVKM. The CDR3 contains 15 residues. CDR3 sequence (DNA): TGTGCCAGCAGTACCTGGGGCCGGCTAGCGGATGAGCAGTTCTTC. Protein product: CASSTWGRLADEQFF.

The chain carries TRBV9 and TRBJ2-1, with TRBD2 matching over 12 bases. The CDR3 is 15 amino acids. With V trimmed by 4 bases and J by 2 bases, 1 base remained unmatched. Per the germline V gene, CDR1 is SGDLS and CDR2 is YYNGEE. CDR3: CASSLAGGPYNEQFF. In nucleotides, the CDR3 is TGTGCCAGCAGCCTAGCGGGAGGGCCCTACAATGAGCAGTTCTTC.

The rearrangement links TRBV5-1 to TRBJ2-7; 8 positions agree with TRBD1. The germline V gene has CDR1 SGHRS and CDR2 YFSETQ. The V segment lost 0 bases and the J segment 3 bases; nucleotides outside the gene matches: 14. CDR3 length: 18 residues. CDR3 amino acids: CASSLEGQGADINYEQYF. The CDR3 DNA sequence: TGCGCCAGCAGCTTGGAGGGGCAGGGGGCTGACATCAACTACGAGCAGTACTTC.

J is TRBJ2-5 and V is TRBV11-2, with 13 nucleotides matching TRBD2. The CDR3 sequence is 15 residues long. CDR1 SGHAT and CDR2 FQNNGV come from the germline V gene. V gave up 5 bases and J gave up 3 bases; unmatched junction bases: 3. CDR3 nucleotide sequence: TGTGCCAGCAGCCCCGGGACTAGCGGGAAAGAGACCCAGTACTTC. Translated, it gives CASSPGTSGKETQYF.

This clone came up once. The chain combines TRBV7-9 with TRBJ2-7; D possibly corresponds to TRBD2 (5 bases). This CDR3 is built from 13 residues. CDR1 and CDR2 (germline): SEHNR, FQNEAQ (reference sequence). Trimming pared 6 bases from V and 3 bases from J, leaving 12 bases between. In DNA form, the CDR3 reads TGTGCCAGCAGGGATGGGGAGCTCTACGAGCAGTACTTC. This encodes CASRDGELYEQYF.

The chain links TRBV6-1 to TRBJ2-1; no clear D gene. Trimming pared 4 bases from V and 2 bases from J, leaving 6 bases between. CDR3 length: 13 amino acids. Germline V CDR1 and CDR2: MNHNS, SASEGT. Here the CDR3 DNA reads TGTGCCAGCAGTGCGGCCACCTACAATGAGCAGTTCTTC. Residues: CASSAATYNEQFF.

The chain couples TRBV7-9 to TRBJ2-3; 8 nucleotides match TRBD2. J was trimmed by 0 bases and V by 5 bases; bases with no gene match: 16. Germline values: CDR1 SEHNR, CDR2 FQNEAQ (reference sequence). The CDR3 spans 19 residues. CDR3 DNA: TGTGCCAGCAGCGATTACGCGAGAGCGGGAGTCCCTAGCACAGATACGCAGTATTTT. Its translation: CASSDYARAGVPSTDTQYF.

The chain uses TRBV5-1 and TRBJ2-7; 7 nucleotides line up with TRBD2. Germline V gives CDR1 SGHRS, CDR2 YFSETQ. V trimming: 1 base; J trimming: 4 bases; junction bases outside the gene matches: 5. The CDR3 loop spans 14 amino acids. This CDR3 is CASSLIQREYEQYF. The CDR3, as DNA: TGCGCCAGCAGCTTGATCCAGCGGGAATACGAGCAGTACTTC.

Concerning this clone itself: The CDR3 carries no conserved terminal phenylalanine or tryptophan, so it likely arises from a read error. The DNA is omitted, as the CDR3 cannot be located on it reliably, and the CDR3 follows TCRdb's listing. The rearrangement joins TRBV4-2 to TRBJ1-2. The CDR3 spans 13 amino acids, including both terminal residues. Germline CDR1 is LGHNA and CDR2 is YNFKEQ. CDR3 sequence: CASSQEIRGWGGL.

The chain couples TRBV15 to TRBJ2-1; weak D call: TRBD2 (6 bases). The CDR3 runs 13 residues. Germline CDR1 reads LNHNV; CDR2 reads YYDKDF (reference sequence). The V gene lost 0 bases and the J gene lost 8 bases, with 8 bases spanning the gap. This CDR3 reads CATSRDPGDEQFF. The DNA of the CDR3 is TGTGCCACCAGCAGAGATCCGGGAGATGAGCAGTTCTTC.

This sequence joins TRBV7-2 and TRBJ2-7; 7 bases line up with TRBD1. This CDR3 comprises 14 residues. V shed 3 bases, J shed 2 bases, and the junction held 4 bases outside the gene matches. Germline V gene sequence: CDR1 SGHTA, CDR2 FQGNSA. This CDR3 is CASSFPGQTYEQYF. CDR3 coding DNA: TGTGCCAGCAGCTTTCCGGGACAGACCTACGAGCAGTACTTC.

This rearrangement joins TRBV27 to TRBJ2-3, with 12 bases matching TRBD2. This CDR3 has 15 amino acids. CDR1 is MNHEY, CDR2 SMNVEV, per germline (reference sequence). With V trimmed by 4 bases and J by 5 bases, 4 bases remained unmatched. DNA of the CDR3: TGTGCCAGCAGTTCCCAACTAGCGGGAGGAGATACGCAGTATTTT. Amino acid sequence: CASSSQLAGGDTQYF.

The chain combines TRBV6-1 with TRBJ2-7; 9 nucleotides agree with TRBD1. Germline-derived CDR1 and CDR2 are MNHNS and SASEGT. The CDR3 is 14 residues long. V was clipped by 6 bases and J by 2 bases; unmatched bases: 5. CDR3 loop: CASSKGTGTYEQYF. In DNA, the CDR3 is TGTGCCAGCAGCAAGGGGACAGGGACCTACGAGCAGTACTTC.

This clone was observed a single time. A much more abundant neighbour one base away suggests this may be a read error. The chain employs TRBV6-1 and TRBJ2-7; tentative D call: TRBD1 (5 bases). Germline assignment: CDR1 MNHNS and CDR2 SASEGT. This CDR3 contains 12 residues. Trimming removed 3 bases at V and 3 bases at J, with 6 bases between. CDR3 bases: TGTGCCAGCAGTGAGACAGACTACGAGCAGTACTTC. Its translation is CASSETDYEQYF.